This T cell receptor beta chain was captured by sequencing in a study of CD8 T cells in ankylosing spondylitis. Overall study results and limits: Clones linked with disease were CD8+ and fairly uncommon in the peripheral blood.

TCRdb re-analysed the 5' RACE reads in MiXCR, keeping a single row per CDR3 protein. This table holds around 99,000 distinct CDR3 sequences, approximately 9% found once. V was pared by 0 bases and J by 3 bases, with 8 bases of the junction left unmatched. Germline loops: CDR1 SGHRS, CDR2 YFSETQ. The CDR3 contains 18 residues. This clonotype was seen at least ten times. Its specificity is unknown. The chain uses TRBV5-1 and TRBJ2-1; 11 nucleotides agree with TRBD2. The receptor was isolated from a male donor with ankylosing spondylitis or in good health (not recorded which). Sequencing was carried out using blood, either unsorted or a sorted T cell fraction (not recorded which). The DNA for the CDR3 is TGCGCCAGCAGCTTGGCCGTTCTAGCGGGGGGAATCTACAATGAGCAGTTCTTC. Translating gives CASSLAVLAGGIYNEQFF.